The 24 T cell receptor beta chains below were found in one sample sequenced in a study of Graves' ophthalmopathy and Graves' hyperthyroidism. Amplified material comprised TCR beta CDR3 regions derived from RNA transcripts. Amplification began with first-round RT-PCR using HTBI primers, then second-round multiplex PCR was performed. TCRdb fed the multiplex PCR reads into MiXCR, producing one record per CDR3 protein. The top ten clones hold approximately 12% of a sample with around 1,200,000 distinct CDR3 sequences, 36% of them seen once. The sequenced sample consisted of peripheral blood or thyroid tissue (not recorded which). Source of these receptors: an adult man with Graves' hyperthyroidism.

The chain has TRBV12-3 or TRBV12-4 and TRBJ2-7; 9 bases are a match to TRBD2. This CDR3 spans 17 amino acids. Trimming took 3 bases from V and 4 from J; bases not matched to a gene: 13. CDR3: CASSFFGAGGNLYEQYF. The CDR3 bases are TGTGCCAGCAGTTTCTTCGGGGCGGGAGGGAATTTATACGAGCAGTACTTC.

This clonotype was counted ten times or more. This chain joins TRBV10-2 and TRBJ1-6; 8 nucleotides align to TRBD1. V trimming: 7 bases; J trimming: 0 bases; junction bases outside the gene matches: 2. Germline assignment: CDR1 WSHSY and CDR2 SAAADI. The CDR3 has 15 residues. The chain's CDR3 is CASKDRASYNSPLHF. The CDR3 DNA reads TGCGCCAGCAAGGACAGGGCCTCCTATAATTCACCCCTCCACTTT.

This clonotype has ten or more counts. The chain links TRBV5-1 to TRBJ1-1; D is ambiguous. V lost 2 bases and J lost 0, with 8 bases in between. Germline-derived CDR1 and CDR2 are SGHRS and YFSETQ. The CDR3 has 14 residues. The DNA for the CDR3 is TGCGCCAGCAGCTTTGGGGATTTGAACACTGAAGCTTTCTTT. The encoded protein is CASSFGDLNTEAFF.

The CDR3 sequence is CASSDSPLAPQYF. CDR3 DNA: TGTGCCAGCAGTGACTCCCCCCTAGCGCCGCAGTATTTT. The rearrangement uses TRBV12-3 or TRBV12-4 and TRBJ2-3, with D possibly TRBD2 on 6 matching bases. CDR3 length: 13 residues. Trimming took 5 bases from V and 10 from J, leaving 16 bases between them.

Comment on this clonotype: A much larger clone differs by one base, so this may be a read error. The chain is built from TRBV5-1 and TRBJ1-6; a weak D match, TRBD1 (5 bases). Germline V gene sequence: CDR1 SGHRS, CDR2 YFSETQ. This CDR3 contains 14 residues. The CDR3 region is CASSPGTASPPLHF. The CDR3 DNA reads as TGTGCCAGCAGTCCCGGGACGGCGAGTCCACCCCTCCACTTT.

The V and J genes are TRBV29-1 and TRBJ1-2; D gene unclear. Germline CDR1 and CDR2: SQVTM and ANQGSEA. The V end was cut by 7 bases, the J end by 6 bases, with 12 bases between. The CDR3 covers 11 residues. CDR3 sequence: CSGRLGDGYTF. For the CDR3, the DNA is TGCAGCGGACGGCTCGGGGATGGCTACACCTTC. Full variable domain (missing parts from reference TRBV29-1 and TRBJ1-2): SAVISQKPSRDICQRGTSLTIQCQVDSQVTMMFWYRQQPGQSLTLIATANQGSEATYESGFVIDKFPISRPNLTFSTLTVSNMSPEDSSIYLCSGRLGDGYTFGSGTRLTVV.

The chain joins TRBV6-5 to TRBJ2-2; D may be TRBD1 or TRBD2 (5 bases each). CDR1 and CDR2 (germline): MNHEY, SVGAGI. The CDR3 is 16 residues long. Between the trimmed V and J ends, which lost 0 bases and 5 bases, there was a span of 13 bases. The CDR3 bases are TGTGCCAGCAGTTACTCGAACCGGGGACGGACCGGGGAGCTGTTTTTT. Translated: CASSYSNRGRTGELFF.

The CDR3 loop is CASSLGVGLRVTEAFF. DNA for the CDR3: TGCGCCAGCAGCTTGGGAGTGGGGCTGCGGGTAACTGAAGCTTTCTTT. The chain combines TRBV5-1 with TRBJ1-1; a possible D gene is TRBD1 (5 bases). CDR1 is SGHRS, CDR2 YFSETQ, per germline. The CDR3 spans 16 residues. V was trimmed by 0 bases and J by 5 bases, leaving 17 bases between them.

The rearrangement links TRBV10-3 to TRBJ1-2; TRBD1 might be the D (6 bases). V gave up 6 bases and J gave up 2 bases, with 13 bases separating them. The CDR3 extends over 14 amino acids. Germline values: CDR1 ENHRY, CDR2 SYGVKD. Here the CDR3 DNA reads TGTGCCATCAGGGCGGGCCAGGGGAACTATGGCTACACCTTC. Translation: CAIRAGQGNYGYTF.

The chain recombines TRBV7-3 with TRBJ2-5; 12 bases map to TRBD2. The CDR3 is 15 amino acids. Trimming removed 4 bases from V and 5 bases from J; junction bases left unmatched: 5. Germline-derived CDR1 and CDR2 are SGHTA and FQGTGA. The CDR3 reads CASSSTSGRGETQYF. Here the CDR3 DNA reads TGTGCCAGCAGCTCGACTAGCGGGAGAGGGGAGACCCAGTACTTC.

This chain uses TRBV7-6 with TRBJ2-7, with D perhaps matching TRBD1 (6 bases). Per germline, CDR1 SGHVS and CDR2 FNYEAQ. V lost 5 bases and J lost 5, with 16 bases in between. The length of the CDR3 is 14 residues. CDR3 in amino acids: CASSALAGADEQYF. As DNA, the CDR3 is TGTGCCAGCAGCGCTTTAGCAGGGGCGGACGAGCAGTACTTC.

There are many counts of this clonotype. This chain connects TRBV7-9 to TRBJ2-2, with 8 nucleotides matching TRBD1. From germline, CDR1 is SEHNR and CDR2 FQNEAQ (reference sequence). J was trimmed by 6 bases and V by 7 bases; bases with no gene match: 10. This CDR3 contains 15 residues. The chain's CDR3 is CASNPPGQDSGELFF. The CDR3 region has the DNA TGTGCCAGCAATCCCCCGGGACAGGATTCCGGGGAGCTGTTTTTT.

CDR3 protein: CASSPPAASDTQYF. Written as DNA, the CDR3 is TGTGCCAGCAGTCCGCCGGCGGCTTCAGATACGCAGTATTTT. This chain joins TRBV12-3 or TRBV12-4 and TRBJ2-3; D not resolved. The CDR3 has 14 residues. The ends were cut back, 5 bases at V and 4 bases at J, with 13 bases in the middle.

The V call is TRBV25-1, the J call TRBJ2-3; D is unresolved. Germline-derived CDR1 and CDR2 are MGHDK and SYGVNS. The CDR3 extends over 11 amino acids. V dropped 8 bases and J dropped 6 bases, with 9 bases sitting between them. The CDR3 spells CASSVRDTQYF. The CDR3, as DNA: TGTGCCAGCTCGGTGCGGGATACGCAGTATTTT.

This clonotype was recorded a few times. V and J are TRBV20-1 and TRBJ2-7; D remains unclear. CDR3 length: 10 amino acids. Looked up from germline, CDR1 is DFQATT and CDR2 is SNEGSKA (reference sequence). Trimming cost V 0 bases and J 7 bases, with 4 bases left between them. The CDR3 spells CSARELEQYF. CDR3 in DNA: TGCAGTGCTAGAGAACTAGAGCAGTACTTC.

A remark on this clonotype: The junction and the germline gene differ at one end; a read error may be behind it. The chain uses TRBV10-3 and TRBJ2-6; 9 positions match TRBD1. Germline assignment: CDR1 ENHRY and CDR2 SYGVKD. The CDR3 loop spans 13 amino acids. CDR3 sequence: CAISRQGENTEAF. CDR3 bases: TGTGCCATCAGTCGACAGGGGGAAAACACTGAAGCTTTC.

This clonotype has ten or more counts. This sequence joins TRBV29-1 and TRBJ1-1, with D unresolved. Per germline, CDR1 SQVTM and CDR2 ANQGSEA. Between the trimmed V and J ends, which lost 4 bases and 3 bases, there was a span of 6 bases. The CDR3 sequence is 11 residues long. This chain's CDR3 is CSVAKDTEAFF. CDR3 in DNA: TGCAGCGTTGCTAAGGACACTGAAGCTTTCTTT.

Ten or more counts support this clonotype. The J gene is TRBJ2-5, the V gene TRBV29-1, with D perhaps matching TRBD2 (5 bases). The CDR3 is 12 residues long. V was clipped by 4 bases and J by 5 bases, with 11 bases between them. Germline-derived CDR1 and CDR2 are SQVTM and ANQGSEA. CDR3 sequence (DNA): TGCAGCGTTGGGTTCCGGGGTGAGACCCAGTACTTC. Encoded protein: CSVGFRGETQYF.

This clonotype has a handful of counts. The chain employs TRBV15 and TRBJ1-1, with D unclear. Trimming shortened V by 1 base and J by 5 bases, and 8 bases separated the two germline ends. From germline, CDR1 is LNHNV and CDR2 YYDKDF (reference sequence). This CDR3 has 13 residues. Here the CDR3 DNA reads TGTGCCACCAGCAGAGTTGGTGGAACTGAAGCTTTCTTT. This translates into CATSRVGGTEAFF.

As concerns this clonotype: This CDR3 is missing its conserved last phenylalanine or tryptophan, likely due to a read error. The limits of the CDR3 on the DNA are not certain, so only TCRdb's listed CDR3 is given. The chain couples TRBV7-9 to TRBJ1-3; the table's D call TRBD1 went unverified against the DNA. The germline V gene has CDR1 SEHNR and CDR2 FQNEAQ (reference sequence). 8 amino acids form the CDR3, both terminal residues included. The CDR3 reads CAGSVRGS.

The CDR3 loop reads CASSFPGQGGETQYF. Here the CDR3 DNA reads TGTGCCAGCAGCTTCCCGGGACAGGGAGGAGAGACCCAGTACTTC. V gene TRBV2 combines with J gene TRBJ2-5; 9 bases agree with TRBD1. V was pared by 6 bases and J by 4 bases, with 9 bases of the junction left unmatched. From germline, CDR1 is SNHLY and CDR2 FYNNEI. CDR3 length: 15 amino acids.

The rearrangement links TRBV7-2 to TRBJ1-2; the D is unclear. The CDR3 has 15 residues. The V gene's germline CDR1 is SGHTA and CDR2 FQGNSA. V lost 5 bases, J lost 10 bases, and 23 bases lay in between. The CDR3 loop is CASSGMRAASRDYTF. In DNA, the CDR3 is TGTGCCAGCAGCGGTATGAGGGCTGCCTCTAGAGACTACACCTTC.

The sample holds a few counts of this clonotype. This chain joins TRBV5-4 and TRBJ2-6; D is unclear. Per the germline V gene, CDR1 is SGHNT and CDR2 is YYREEE (reference sequence). This CDR3 spans 17 amino acids. Trimming pared 0 bases from V and 0 bases from J, leaving 10 bases between. The CDR3 region has the DNA TGTGCCAGCAGCTTGGGTGGATTCTCCTCTGGGGCCAACGTCCTGACTTTC. It translates to CASSLGGFSSGANVLTF.

Concerning this clonotype: A single base separates this from a much larger clone, so it may be a read error. The gene calls are TRBV7-2 and TRBJ1-3; maybe TRBD1 (6 bases). V shed 4 bases and J shed 9 bases, with 19 bases lying between them. This CDR3 is 15 amino acids long. Looked up from germline, CDR1 is SGHTA and CDR2 is FQGNSA. The CDR3 nucleotides are TGTGCCAGCAGCTCTCACAGGGCAAAGAGAAGCACCATATATTTT. Protein: CASSSHRAKRSTIYF. Full variable domain (rest looked up from reference TRBV7-2 and TRBJ1-3): GAGVSQSPSNKVTEKGKDVELRCDPISGHTALYWYRQSLGQGLEFLIYFQGNSAPDKSGLPSDRFSAERTGGSVSTLTIQRTQQEDSAVYLCASSSHRAKRSTIYFGEGSWLTVV.